This entry features one TCR beta chain sequence. Trimming removed 1 base at V and 6 bases at J, with 7 bases between. CDR1 and CDR2 (germline): MNHNS, SASEGT. This CDR3 has 12 residues. Assay used: immunoSEQ multiplex PCR; TCRdb lists only in-frame clones, some missing. Among 100,000 to 150,000 clones, approximately 94% were seen once, and the ten largest hold roughly 1.2%. These data originate in a study of cytomegalovirus exposure and HLA in healthy donors. The clonotype comes from a woman younger than 35 in good health and CMV-seronegative. V is TRBV6-1 and J is TRBJ2-7, with D unresolved. Sequenced sample: PBMCs. The CDR3 protein is CASSEVQLEQYF. CDR3 coding DNA: TGTGCCAGCAGTGAAGTACAGCTCGAGCAGTACTTC.